The T cell receptor (beta chain) under discussion was sequenced for a study of human T cells and chemical hapten exposure. Each CDR3 protein is one row after TCRdb ran MiXCR on the RACE reads. The data show approximately 400,000 distinct CDR3 sequences, about 4.8% seen once. The V gene's germline CDR1 is DFQATT and CDR2 SNEGSKA (reference sequence). Trimming took 0 bases from V and 3 from J, leaving 12 bases between them. The CDR3 has 14 amino acids. This sample's time point: patch test 1, 2 weeks after DPC sensitization. Treatment given: therapeutic diphenylcyclopropenone sensitization with weekly scalp DPC.

The source is a woman aged 50 to 60 with alopecia areata. Some clones in this sample may be carry-over from other donors' samples. Sequences were derived from whole blood, sampled in connection with sensitization to the hapten diphenylcyclopropenone (DPC). This sequence joins TRBV20-1 and TRBJ2-7, with D possibly being TRBD2 (5 bases). The CDR3 DNA reads TGCAGTGCTAGAGATGGCACGGCGGGCTACGAGCAGTACTTC. The encoded protein is CSARDGTAGYEQYF.